This T cell receptor beta chain was retrieved from a study of blood T cell repertoires in COVID-19. Study-wide context: The study drew acute and convalescent COVID-19 samples from the United States, Italy and Spain. PBMCs, B-cell-depleted T cells, or T cells were the source of the cDNA or gDNA that made up the material.

Allocation to cohorts depended on clinical history reported by the participants. Using immunoSEQ multiplex PCR, the repertoire was profiled, and TCRdb retains in-frame clones only, with some absent. The sample contains about 200,000 clones, roughly 83% of which appear only once. This CDR3 has 16 residues. The V gene end was trimmed by 3 bases and the J gene end by 6 bases; junction bases not matched to a gene: 12. Germline-derived CDR1 and CDR2 are MNHEY and SVGEGT. Source material: PBMCs or T cells enriched from blood (not recorded which). The clonotype was recovered from a man aged 35 to 55 with acute COVID-19. V and J are TRBV6-2 or TRBV6-3 and TRBJ2-7, with 9 bases identical to TRBD2. The CDR3 nucleotides are TGTGCCAGCAGTTATCTTCCCGGTAGCGGGAGACCCGAGCAGTACTTC. Its translation: CASSYLPGSGRPEQYF.